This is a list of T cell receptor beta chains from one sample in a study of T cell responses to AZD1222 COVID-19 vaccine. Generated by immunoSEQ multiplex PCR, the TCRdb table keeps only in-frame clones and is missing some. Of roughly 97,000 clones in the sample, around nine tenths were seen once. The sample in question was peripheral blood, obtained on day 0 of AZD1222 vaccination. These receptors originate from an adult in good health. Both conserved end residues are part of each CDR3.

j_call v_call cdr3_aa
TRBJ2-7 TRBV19 CASSIALGTGGGFSEQYF
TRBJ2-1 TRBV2 CANLDRGPYNEQFF
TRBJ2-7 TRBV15 CATSKQSAGVYEQYF
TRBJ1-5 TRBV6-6 CASSYAGELAGQPQHF
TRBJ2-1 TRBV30 CAWSLSRGEQFF
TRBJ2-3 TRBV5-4 CASRQQGSDTQYF
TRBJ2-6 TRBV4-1 CASSHVRGRSGANVLTF
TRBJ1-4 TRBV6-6 CASSLAGGANEKLFF
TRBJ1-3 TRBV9 CASSVDREASGNTIYF
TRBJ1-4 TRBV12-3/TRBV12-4 CASSQGGIEKLFF